The following is a TCR beta chain sequence with its context. Its antigen is unidentified. The data are from a study of CD8+ T cells in alopecia areata. Treatment noted: oral pan-JAK inhibitor, 5-10 mg twice daily. Per the germline V gene, CDR1 is SNHLY and CDR2 is FYNNEI. The CDR3 contains 14 residues. The V end lost 3 bases, the J end lost 3 bases, and 12 bases lay between the germline ends. Study-wide results and caveats: Scalp and blood samples kept many expanded lesional clones throughout tofacitinib.

Extracted from the samples, RNA was reverse transcribed into cDNA to serve as the sequencing template. Only in-frame clones appear in the TCRdb table, and some are missing; sequencing was by immunoSEQ multiplex PCR. There are about 140,000 clones in the sample; around 82% occur only once, and around 25% lies in the top ten. The sequencing here drew on CD8+ T cells sorted from blood, taken at week 4, from a patient treated with tofacitinib. The origin of this receptor is a human donor with alopecia areata. V is TRBV2 and J is TRBJ2-7; no reliable D call. CDR3 in amino acids: CASSDFKDDYEQYF. In DNA form, the CDR3 reads TGTGCCAGCAGTGATTTCAAGGACGACTACGAGCAGTACTTC.